Presented here are 17 T cell receptor beta chains from one specimen sequenced in a study of metastatic and nonmetastatic thyroid tumors. TCRdb re-called the PCR reads through MiXCR. The sample includes 13,000 or so clones, about 30% of them seen just once. No treatment of any kind had been given to any patient before thyroid surgery. The sample consisted of tumor tissue. The receptors here all came from a male donor with papillary thyroid cancer or a benign thyroid nodule (not recorded which). Some clones in this sample may be carry-over from other donors' samples.

This clone has just a few counts. The chain is built from TRBV27 and TRBJ1-6, with TRBD1 identical over 10 bases. Germline V gene lookup returns CDR1 MNHEY and CDR2 SMNVEV (reference sequence). The CDR3 is 13 residues long. V dropped 6 bases and J dropped 13; count of bases not matched to a gene: 6. In DNA, the CDR3 is TGTGCCAGCAGGGGACAGGGGTCATCCCCCCTCCACTTT. Amino acid sequence: CASRGQGSSPLHF.

The V call is TRBV6-2 or TRBV6-3, the J call TRBJ2-7; no clear D. This CDR3 comprises 13 residues. Germline CDR1 reads MNHEY; CDR2 reads SVGEGT. The germline V and J ends were trimmed by 3 bases and 3 bases, with 9 bases remaining between them. CDR3 in amino acids: CASSYENNYEQYF. The CDR3 DNA follows: TGTGCCAGCAGTTATGAGAACAACTACGAGCAGTACTTC.

Only a few counts were recorded for this clone. The chain has TRBV6-1 and TRBJ1-2; D may be TRBD1 (5 bases). V lost 0 bases and J lost 6, with 11 bases in between. The V gene's germline CDR1 is MNHNS and CDR2 SASEGT. CDR3 length: 14 residues. The CDR3 sequence is CASSEAVEGHGYTF. The CDR3 coding sequence is TGTGCCAGCAGTGAAGCTGTGGAGGGACATGGCTACACCTTC.

The chain's CDR3 is CASRELAGGSSYEQYF. CDR3 DNA: TGTGCCAGCAGGGAACTAGCGGGAGGAAGCTCCTACGAGCAGTACTTC. The rearrangement uses TRBV6-1 and TRBJ2-7; TRBD2 matches at 12 bases. The CDR3 loop spans 16 amino acids. The V gene's germline CDR1 is MNHNS and CDR2 SASEGT. Trimming at V came to 6 bases and at J to 0 bases, leaving 6 bases not matched to a gene.

The chain links TRBV28 to TRBJ2-7; D is possibly TRBD1 or TRBD2 (6 bases each). Per germline, CDR1 MDHEN and CDR2 SYDVKM. With 6 bases removed from V and 2 bases from J, the gap between germline ends came to 14 bases. This CDR3 has 14 amino acids. CDR3 residues: CASRVAEGAYEQYF. DNA of the CDR3: TGTGCCAGCAGAGTAGCGGAGGGGGCCTACGAGCAGTACTTC.

This clone came up a few times. This sequence joins TRBV6-2 or TRBV6-3 and TRBJ2-7; 7 bases fit TRBD2. Germline V gene data show CDR1 as MNHEY and CDR2 as SVGEGT. The CDR3 spans 15 residues. Trimming took 0 bases from V and 4 from J; bases not matched to a gene: 6. Here the CDR3 DNA reads TGTGCCAGCAGTTACTCGACGGGAGGCGGGTACGAGCAGTACGTC. Residues: CASSYSTGGGYEQYV.

The CDR3 DNA follows: TGTGCCAGTTCCGGGACTAGCGTCAACAATGAGCAGTTCTTC. As protein: CASSGTSVNNEQFF. The chain carries TRBV6-2 or TRBV6-3 and TRBJ2-1; 10 positions match TRBD2. Germline CDR1 and CDR2: MNHEY and SVGEGT. This CDR3 is built from 14 residues. V was clipped by 9 bases and J by 5 bases; unmatched bases: 7.

This clone was counted a few times. An end of the junction does not agree with germline; a read error may underlie this. Other DNA sequences of this sample code for an identical CDR3. The chain is built from TRBV6-5 and TRBJ2-7; D not certain. CDR1 is MNHEY and CDR2 is SVGAGI in the germline V gene. The CDR3 totals 15 residues. CDR3 amino acids: CASSYEDASSYEQYF. The DNA for the CDR3 is TGTGCCAGCAGTTACGAGGACGCCTCCTCCTACGAGCAATACTTC.

The rearrangement links TRBV20-1 to TRBJ1-2; D is unclear. Looked up from germline, CDR1 is DFQATT and CDR2 is SNEGSKA (reference sequence). Trimming took 0 bases from V and 2 from J, leaving 7 bases between them. The CDR3 spans 13 residues. CDR3 loop: CSARDQGNYGYTF. The CDR3 DNA follows: TGCAGTGCTAGAGATCAAGGGAACTATGGCTACACCTTC.

A few counts support this clone. The junction shows a germline mismatch at one end, possibly a read error. This chain uses TRBV27 with TRBJ1-2; D possibly corresponds to TRBD1 (6 bases). Germline CDR1 and CDR2: MNHEY and SMNVEV (reference sequence). The CDR3 loop spans 18 amino acids. The DNA of the CDR3 is TGTGCCAGCAGCTTATACTCACGTGGACAGTACCCTGGCTATGGCTACACCTTC. This sequence encodes CASSLYSRGQYPGYGYTF.

There are a few counts of this clone. This sequence joins TRBV24-1 and TRBJ2-3; 7 bases are shared with TRBD2. This CDR3 is built from 14 residues. From germline, CDR1 is KGHDR and CDR2 SFDVKD. The trim removed 5 bases at V and 3 bases at J, leaving 4 bases unmatched. The CDR3 DNA sequence: TGTGCCACCAGTGTCGTGGGGGGGACAGATACGCAGTATTTT. It encodes CATSVVGGTDTQYF.

This chain joins TRBV9 and TRBJ2-7; 9 nucleotides match TRBD1. Per germline, CDR1 SGDLS and CDR2 YYNGEE. The CDR3 totals 13 residues. J gave up 3 bases and V 3 bases, and 1 base lay outside the gene matches. Here the CDR3 reads CASSGDRDYEQYF. In DNA, the CDR3 is TGTGCCAGCAGCGGGGACAGGGACTACGAGCAGTACTTC.

In this sample, this clone is medium-sized. The chain recombines TRBV6-1 with TRBJ1-5; no clear D. This CDR3 has 13 residues. V was clipped by 4 bases and J by 6 bases, with 10 bases between them. From germline, CDR1 is MNHNS and CDR2 SASEGT. The CDR3: CASSVDRGQPQHF. For the CDR3, the DNA is TGTGCCAGCAGTGTTGACCGCGGTCAGCCCCAGCATTTT.

This clone is medium-sized (0.01 to 0.1%) by share. The rearrangement links TRBV30 to TRBJ1-6, with D hard to call. CDR1 and CDR2 (germline): GTSNPN, SVGIG (reference sequence). Trimming pared 3 bases from V and 0 bases from J, leaving 3 bases between. The length of the CDR3 is 13 residues. DNA of the CDR3: TGTGCCTGGAGGGGCTCCTATAATTCACCCCTCCACTTT. Encoded protein: CAWRGSYNSPLHF.

This rearrangement joins TRBV27 to TRBJ2-7; D possibly corresponds to TRBD1 (6 bases). CDR1 is MNHEY, CDR2 SMNVEV, per germline (reference sequence). Trimming left V 5 bases short and J 2 bases short, with 16 bases between. This CDR3 has 15 amino acids. The CDR3 is CASSVSRDTAYEQYF. As DNA, the CDR3 is TGTGCCAGCAGTGTGTCAAGGGACACCGCCTACGAGCAGTACTTC.

The V and J genes are TRBV20-1 and TRBJ2-3, with D possibly called TRBD1 or TRBD2 (5 bases each). The CDR3 is made up of 14 amino acids. Trimming pared 2 bases from V and 10 bases from J, leaving 19 bases between. From germline, CDR1 is DFQATT and CDR2 SNEGSKA (reference sequence). The CDR3 DNA sequence: TGCAGTGCTAGACGCGGAGAAGGGACGGAATCGCAGTATTTT. The encoded protein is CSARRGEGTESQYF.

In its sample, this clone was seen a few times. The CDR3: CASSTNGFGTIFLFEQFF. CDR3 nucleotide sequence: TGTGCCAGCAGTACAAACGGGTTTGGGACGATCTTCTTATTTGAGCAGTTCTTC. V gene TRBV28 combines with J gene TRBJ2-1, with D perhaps matching TRBD1 or TRBD2 (5 bases each). Trimming took 5 bases from V and 9 from J, leaving 29 bases between them. This CDR3 has 18 residues. Germline CDR1 MDHEN, CDR2 SYDVKM.